The 5 T cell receptor beta chains presented below share a single source sample, sequenced in a study of response to subunit inactivated influenza vaccine. Using its own MiXCR run on the RT-PCR reads, TCRdb lists one record per CDR3 protein. The data show about 700,000 distinct CDR3 sequences, approximately 14% seen once. Sequenced here: PBMCs from blood, sampled 14 days before vaccination. The receptors were sampled from a man aged 45-65 years who received an inactivated influenza vaccine.

CDR3 coding DNA: TGTGCCAGCAGCTACTCCTTTTCACCCCTCCACTTT. Translation: CASSYSFSPLHF. The chain joins TRBV7-2 to TRBJ1-6, with D unclear. The germline CDR1 and CDR2 sequences are SGHTA and FQGNSA. V shed 4 bases and J shed 9 bases, with 7 bases lying between them. The CDR3 is 12 amino acids.

CDR3 region: CASSPQAEQYF. The CDR3 DNA reads TGTGCCAGCAGCCCCCAGGCCGAGCAGTACTTC. The chain is built from TRBV11-2 and TRBJ2-7; D is uncertain. The V end lost 5 bases, the J end lost 6 bases, and 8 bases lay between the germline ends. The V gene's germline CDR1 is SGHAT and CDR2 FQNNGV. The CDR3 length is 11 residues.

This chain uses TRBV6-2 or TRBV6-3 with TRBJ2-3; no definite D call. CDR3 length: 14 amino acids. Germline V gene data show CDR1 as MNHEY and CDR2 as SVGEGT. The germline V and J ends were trimmed by 0 bases and 2 bases, with 6 bases remaining between them. The CDR3 loop is CASSYSSFTDTQYF. Written as DNA, the CDR3 is TGTGCCAGCAGTTACTCGTCCTTCACAGATACGCAGTATTTT.

The J gene is TRBJ2-7, the V gene TRBV28; tentative D call: TRBD2 (7 bases). V lost 3 bases and J lost 0, with 15 bases in between. The CDR3 sequence is 16 residues long. Germline V gives CDR1 MDHEN, CDR2 SYDVKM. CDR3 protein: CASSLVGGPSSYEQYF. Written as DNA, the CDR3 is TGTGCCAGCAGTTTGGTCGGGGGGCCTTCCTCCTACGAGCAGTACTTC.

The chain links TRBV2 to TRBJ1-2; 9 nucleotides agree with TRBD1. The CDR3 has 14 residues. Per the germline V gene, CDR1 is SNHLY and CDR2 is FYNNEI. J lost 3 bases, V lost 6 bases, and 5 bases had no gene match. CDR3 nucleotides: TGTGCCAGCAGACAGGGGGCTGGGGACTATGGCTACACCTTC. Protein: CASRQGAGDYGYTF.